This TCR beta chain came from a study of shared clonotypes between healthy human individuals. Concerning this clone: Its antigen remains unknown. The same CDR3 also results from other DNA sequences found in this sample.

The study's findings and limits: The researchers took only blood, and tissue repertoires probably look different. Non-shared clonotypes were found to have lower generation probabilities than the clonotypes that were shared by all four of the sorted-subset donors.

Trimming removed 3 bases from V and 3 bases from J, with 6 bases in between. CDR1 and CDR2 (germline): LNHDA, SQIVND (reference sequence). The CDR3 runs 13 residues. The repertoire was sequenced with immunoSEQ multiplex PCR; TCRdb's copy has only in-frame clones and lacks some. The data show under 1 million clones, roughly 96% seen once. Naive CD8 cells lacked CD45RO and underwent positive selection for CCR7, leaving out terminally differentiated effector memory CD45RA+ cells. The source is a man younger than 45 in good health. The material sequenced was naive CD8+ T cells sorted from blood. The chain is built from TRBV19 and TRBJ2-1; D remains ambiguous. CDR3 sequence reads: CASSMANYNEQFF. CDR3 in DNA: TGTGCCAGTAGTATGGCCAACTACAATGAGCAGTTCTTC.